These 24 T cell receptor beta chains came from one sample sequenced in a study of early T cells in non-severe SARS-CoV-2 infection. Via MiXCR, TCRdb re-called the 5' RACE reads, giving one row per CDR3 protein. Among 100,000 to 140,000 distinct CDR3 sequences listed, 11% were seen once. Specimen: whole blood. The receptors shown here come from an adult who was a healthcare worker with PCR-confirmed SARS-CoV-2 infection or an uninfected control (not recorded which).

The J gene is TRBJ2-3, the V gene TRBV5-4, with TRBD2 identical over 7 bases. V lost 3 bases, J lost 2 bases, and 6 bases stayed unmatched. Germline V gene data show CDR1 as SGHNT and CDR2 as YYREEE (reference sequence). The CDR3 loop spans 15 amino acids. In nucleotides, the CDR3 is TGTGCCAGCAGCTCCGGGGGGTGGATCACAGATACGCAGTATTTT. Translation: CASSSGGWITDTQYF. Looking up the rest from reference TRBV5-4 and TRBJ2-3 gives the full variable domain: ETGVTQSPTHLIKTRGQQVTLRCSSQSGHNTVSWYQQALGQGPQFIFQYYREEENGRGNFPPRFSGLQFPNYSSELNVNALELDDSALYLCASSSGGWITDTQYFGPGTRLTVL.

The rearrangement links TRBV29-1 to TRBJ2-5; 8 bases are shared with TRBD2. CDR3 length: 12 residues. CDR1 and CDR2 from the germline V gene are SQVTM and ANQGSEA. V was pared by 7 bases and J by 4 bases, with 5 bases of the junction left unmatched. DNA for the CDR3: TGCAGCGATGGTACTAGCGGAGAGACCCAGTACTTC. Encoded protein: CSDGTSGETQYF.

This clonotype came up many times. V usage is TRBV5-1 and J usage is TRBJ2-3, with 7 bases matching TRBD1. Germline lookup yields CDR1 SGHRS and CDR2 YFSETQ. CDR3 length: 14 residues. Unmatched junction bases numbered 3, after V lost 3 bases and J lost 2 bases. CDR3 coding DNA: TGCGCCAGCAGCTCCGGGACAGTCACAGATACGCAGTATTTT. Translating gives CASSSGTVTDTQYF.

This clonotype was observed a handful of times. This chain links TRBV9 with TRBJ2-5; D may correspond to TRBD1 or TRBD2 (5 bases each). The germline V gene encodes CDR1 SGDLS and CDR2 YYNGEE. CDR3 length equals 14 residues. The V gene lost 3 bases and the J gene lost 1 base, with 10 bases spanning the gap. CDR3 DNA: TGTGCCAGCAGCGAGGGTGGGACCCAAGAGACCCAGTACTTC. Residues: CASSEGGTQETQYF.

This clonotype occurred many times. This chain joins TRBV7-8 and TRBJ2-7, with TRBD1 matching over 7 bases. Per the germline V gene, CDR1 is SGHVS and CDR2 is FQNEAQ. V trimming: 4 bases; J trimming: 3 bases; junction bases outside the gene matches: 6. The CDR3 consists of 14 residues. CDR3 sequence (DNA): TGTGCCAGCAGCTCCGGGACAGTAATCTACGAGCAGTACTTC. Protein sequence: CASSSGTVIYEQYF.

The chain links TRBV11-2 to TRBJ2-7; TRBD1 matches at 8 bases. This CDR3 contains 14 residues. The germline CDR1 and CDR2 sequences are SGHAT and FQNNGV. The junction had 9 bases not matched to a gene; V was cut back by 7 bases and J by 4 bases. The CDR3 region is CASNRQGIGYEQYF. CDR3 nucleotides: TGTGCCAGCAACCGACAGGGGATCGGATACGAGCAGTACTTC. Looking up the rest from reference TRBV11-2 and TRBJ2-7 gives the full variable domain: EAGVAQSPRYKIIEKRQSVAFWCNPISGHATLYWYQQILGQGPKLLIQFQNNGVVDDSQLPKDRFSAERLKGVDSTLKIQPAKLEDSAVYLCASNRQGIGYEQYFGPGTRLTVT.

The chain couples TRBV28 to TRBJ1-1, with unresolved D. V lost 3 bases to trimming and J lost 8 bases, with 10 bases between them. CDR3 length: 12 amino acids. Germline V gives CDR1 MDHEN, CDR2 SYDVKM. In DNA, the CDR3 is TGTGCCAGCAGTTTTGATCGAGGGGAAGCTTTCTTT. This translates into CASSFDRGEAFF.

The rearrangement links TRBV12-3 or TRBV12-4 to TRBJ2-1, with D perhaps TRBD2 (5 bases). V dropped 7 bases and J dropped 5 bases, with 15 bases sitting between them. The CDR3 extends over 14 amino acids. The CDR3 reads CASNMLADDNEQFF. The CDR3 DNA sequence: TGTGCCAGCAACATGCTAGCAGACGACAATGAGCAGTTCTTC.

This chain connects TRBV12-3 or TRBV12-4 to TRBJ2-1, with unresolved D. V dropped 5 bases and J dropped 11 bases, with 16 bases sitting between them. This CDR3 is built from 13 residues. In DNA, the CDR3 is TGTGCCAGCAGTCCCCCCGATAGGAACCAGCAGTTCTTC. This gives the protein CASSPPDRNQQFF.

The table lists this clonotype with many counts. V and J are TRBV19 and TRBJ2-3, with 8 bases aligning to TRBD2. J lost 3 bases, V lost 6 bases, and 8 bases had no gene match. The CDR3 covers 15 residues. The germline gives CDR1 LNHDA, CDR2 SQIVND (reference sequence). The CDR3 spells CASRGLERGTDTQYF. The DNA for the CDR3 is TGTGCCAGTAGGGGACTAGAACGGGGTACAGATACGCAGTATTTT.

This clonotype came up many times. The CDR3 nucleotides read TGTGCCAGCAGTTTAGCGCAAACGGGCACTGAAGCTTTCTTT. Translating it yields CASSLAQTGTEAFF. This chain connects TRBV12-3 or TRBV12-4 to TRBJ1-1; D gene uncertain. Trimming removed 0 bases at V and 4 bases at J, with 9 bases between. The CDR3 length is 14 residues.

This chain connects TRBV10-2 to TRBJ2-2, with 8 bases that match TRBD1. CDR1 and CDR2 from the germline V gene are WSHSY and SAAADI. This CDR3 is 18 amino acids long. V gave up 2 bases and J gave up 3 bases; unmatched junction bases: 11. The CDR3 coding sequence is TGCGCCAGCAGTGAGACGGTCCAACAGGGGGGTGACACCGGGGAGCTGTTTTTT. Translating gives CASSETVQQGGDTGELFF.

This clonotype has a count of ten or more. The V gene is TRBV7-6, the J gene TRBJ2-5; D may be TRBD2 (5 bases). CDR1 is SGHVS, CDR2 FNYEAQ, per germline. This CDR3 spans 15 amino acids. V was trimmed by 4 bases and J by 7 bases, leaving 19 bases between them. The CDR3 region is CASSSQASGIGTQYF. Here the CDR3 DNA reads TGTGCCAGCAGCTCCCAAGCCTCGGGGATCGGGACCCAGTACTTC.

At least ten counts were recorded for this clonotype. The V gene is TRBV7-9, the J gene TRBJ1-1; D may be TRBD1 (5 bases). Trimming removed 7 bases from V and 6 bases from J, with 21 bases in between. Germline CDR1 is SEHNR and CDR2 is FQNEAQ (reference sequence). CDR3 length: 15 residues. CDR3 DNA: TGTGCCAGCATCCCTCAGGCGGGGCTTCCTTCTGAAGCTTTCTTT. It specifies CASIPQAGLPSEAFF. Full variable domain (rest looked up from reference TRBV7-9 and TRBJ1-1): DTGVSQNPRHKITKRGQNVTFRCDPISEHNRLYWYRQTLGQGPEFLTYFQNEAQLEKSRLLSDRFSAERPKGSFSTLEIQRTEQGDSAMYLCASIPQAGLPSEAFFGQGTRLTVV.

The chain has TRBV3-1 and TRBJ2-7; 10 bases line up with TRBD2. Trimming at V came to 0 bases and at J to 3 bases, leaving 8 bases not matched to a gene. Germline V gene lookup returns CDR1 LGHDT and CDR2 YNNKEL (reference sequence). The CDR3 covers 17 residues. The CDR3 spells CASSQDTGLAAFYEQYF. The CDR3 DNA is TGTGCCAGCAGCCAAGACACCGGACTAGCGGCCTTCTACGAGCAGTACTTC.

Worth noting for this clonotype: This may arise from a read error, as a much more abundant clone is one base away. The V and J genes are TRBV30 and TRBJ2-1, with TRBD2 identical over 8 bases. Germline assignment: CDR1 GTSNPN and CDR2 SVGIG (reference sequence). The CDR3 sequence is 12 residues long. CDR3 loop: CVWRAGAREQFF. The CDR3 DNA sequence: TGTGTCTGGAGAGCGGGAGCTCGTGAGCAGTTCTTC.

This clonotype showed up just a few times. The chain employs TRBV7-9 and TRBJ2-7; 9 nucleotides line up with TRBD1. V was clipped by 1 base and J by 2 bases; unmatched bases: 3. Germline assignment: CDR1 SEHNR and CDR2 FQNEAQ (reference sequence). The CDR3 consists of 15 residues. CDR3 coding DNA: TGTGCCAGCAGCTTAGGGACAGGGGTACCCTACGAGCAGTACTTC. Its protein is CASSLGTGVPYEQYF.

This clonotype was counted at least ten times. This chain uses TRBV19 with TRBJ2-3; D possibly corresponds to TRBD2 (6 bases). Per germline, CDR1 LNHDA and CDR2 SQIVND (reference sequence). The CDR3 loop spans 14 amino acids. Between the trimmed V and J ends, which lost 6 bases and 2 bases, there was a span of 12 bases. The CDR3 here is CASRRSGITDTQYF. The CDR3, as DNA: TGTGCCAGTAGACGTAGCGGCATCACAGATACGCAGTATTTT.

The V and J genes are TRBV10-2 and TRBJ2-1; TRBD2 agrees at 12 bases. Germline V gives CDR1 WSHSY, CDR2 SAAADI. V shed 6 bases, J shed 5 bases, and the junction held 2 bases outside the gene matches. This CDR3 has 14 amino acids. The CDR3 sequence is CASRLAGGNNEQFF. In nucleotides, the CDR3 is TGCGCCAGCAGGCTAGCGGGAGGGAACAATGAGCAGTTCTTC.

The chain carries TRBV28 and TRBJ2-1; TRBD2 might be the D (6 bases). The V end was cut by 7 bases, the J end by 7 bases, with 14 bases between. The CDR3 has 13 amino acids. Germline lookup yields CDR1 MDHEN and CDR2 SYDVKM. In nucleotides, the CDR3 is TGTGCCAGCATAGGAGGGACGGGGAATGAGCAGTTCTTC. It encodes CASIGGTGNEQFF. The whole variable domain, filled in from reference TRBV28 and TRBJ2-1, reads DVKVTQSSRYLVKRTGEKVFLECVQDMDHENMFWYRQDPGLGLRLIYFSYDVKMKEKGDIPEGYSVSREKKERFSLILESASTNQTSMYLCASIGGTGNEQFFGPGTRLTVL.

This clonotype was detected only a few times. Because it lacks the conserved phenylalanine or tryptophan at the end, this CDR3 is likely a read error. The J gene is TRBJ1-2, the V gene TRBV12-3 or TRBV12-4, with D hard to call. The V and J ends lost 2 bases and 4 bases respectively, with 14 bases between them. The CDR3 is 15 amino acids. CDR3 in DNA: TGTGCCAGCAGTTTAAAATCGTCGATTCTCTATGGCTACACCCTC. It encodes CASSLKSSILYGYTL.

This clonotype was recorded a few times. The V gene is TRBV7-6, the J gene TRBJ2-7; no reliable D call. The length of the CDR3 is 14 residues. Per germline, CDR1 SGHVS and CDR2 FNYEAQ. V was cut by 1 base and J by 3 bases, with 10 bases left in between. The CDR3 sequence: CASSLGAGIYEQYF. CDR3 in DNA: TGTGCCAGCAGCTTAGGGGCTGGGATCTACGAGCAGTACTTC.

CDR3 amino acids: CSAREGTGSSYEQYF. The CDR3 coding sequence is TGCAGTGCTAGAGAGGGGACGGGAAGCTCCTACGAGCAGTACTTC. The gene calls are TRBV20-1 and TRBJ2-7; D may correspond to TRBD1 or TRBD2 (5 bases each). Germline V gene data show CDR1 as DFQATT and CDR2 as SNEGSKA (reference sequence). V lost 0 bases and J lost 0, with 12 bases in between. This CDR3 spans 15 amino acids.

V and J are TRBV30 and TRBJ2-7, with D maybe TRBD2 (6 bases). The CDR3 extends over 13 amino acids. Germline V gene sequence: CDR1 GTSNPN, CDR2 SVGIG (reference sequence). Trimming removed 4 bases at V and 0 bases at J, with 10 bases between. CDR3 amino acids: CAWTQDYSYEQYF. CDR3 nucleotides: TGTGCCTGGACCCAGGACTACTCCTACGAGCAGTACTTC.